This TCR beta chain was captured in a study of shared clonotypes between healthy human individuals (dated by TCRdb to between 2020 and 2021). Turning to the overall study: The cohort comprised a couple of women and a few men aged 18 to 49 years. Leukapheresis yielded between about 0.9 and 9 billion PBMCs per donor. Blood TCR repertoires of a handful of healthy adults were deeply sequenced to estimate repertoire size and the extent of clonotype sharing between individuals. For each donor, CD4 naive and CD4 memory were each run on three plates, CD8 naive on two plates, and CD8 memory on one plate. To increase sequencing depth and limit assay-specific biases, TCR repertoire library preparation and sequencing were carried out by different laboratories using diverse techniques.

TCR CDR3 regions were amplified from genomic DNA by multiplex PCR using the deep immunoSEQ assay. For each cell subset, the extracted genomic DNA was distributed evenly across all wells of several immunoSEQ 96-well plates, and each plate served as one replicate. For sorted subsets, each replicate PCR was loaded with around 200 ng genomic DNA, equivalent to 30,000 or so T cell genomes. The purified libraries were quantified using a Qubit 3.0 fluorometer, sized with a Bioanalyzer 2100, and then quantified again using the KAPA Library Quantification kit. Each immunoSEQ 96-well plate was sequenced on its own single-read 150-cycle Illumina NextSeq 550 flow cell. Under the source paper's analysis protocol: Because the immunoSEQ output held only junctional sequences and lacked quality scores, the filtering could not match the filtering applied to full-length reads. Sequences were annotated with PyIR, a Python wrapper for IgBLAST v1.9, using IMGT germline references to assign V/J genes and CDR3. Reads were filtered out if the reads had weak V/J assignments (E-value above 1e-6), no CDR3, stop codons, out-of-frame junctions, or ambiguous translated residues. V3J clonotypes were defined as sequences sharing an identical inferred V gene, J gene, and CDR3 amino acid sequence. To compute the percentage overlap between repertoires, the number of shared unique clonotypes was divided by the size of the smaller repertoire. Richness of each repertoire was evaluated using RTK rarefaction, the Chao1 estimator, and Recon v2.1 estimates of unobserved clonotypes. Generation probabilities for all TCRbeta clonotypes obtained by the gDNA method from several donors were computed using OLGA. TCRdb re-hosts the immuneACCESS table, in-frame sequences only. Its copies lack some clones; in the studies checked, an unresolved V gene accounts for under half of them, and the cause for the rest is not known. D and trimming come from the DNA, and the V and J calls and clone size come from that table. The sample yields about 2.1 million clones; 85% to 95% were counted once. The ten largest clones represent about 1.7% of the sample.

On the study overall, not on this receptor specifically: Compared with non-shared clonotypes, the clonotypes found in all four sorted-subset donors had higher generation probabilities. Larger estimated clonotype richness was generally found for naive subsets than for memory subsets. Based on pairwise subsampling, the degree of clonotype sharing among donors was expected to be affected by sequencing depth. When a handful of donors were compared, the shared fraction of clonotypes was around 4.6% for naive CD4, about 4% for naive CD8, roughly 2.3% for memory CD4, and under 0.5% for memory CD8. Even with the large sequencing depth, rarefaction of the sorted-subset datasets indicated that sequencing was incomplete. Because the study included only a small number of donors, the genetic and exposure-history diversity represented was limited. Sampling was restricted to blood, and TCR repertoires in tissues likely differ from the TCR repertoires found in blood.

As for this clone: What antigen it recognizes has not been identified. No much larger clonotype is one base removed from it; base qualities were not supplied.

For the CD8 naive samples, CD45RO-negative cells were positively selected for CCR7, yielding a CD45RA+CCR7+ population from which TemRA cells were excluded. The donors were healthy, HIV-negative adults with no recently reported acute infections or vaccinations. Every donor was a Caucasian adult living in Nashville, Tennessee, USA. After blood collection by leukapheresis, PBMCs were isolated using Ficoll-Histopaque density gradient centrifugation and then cryopreserved in the vapor phase of liquid nitrogen. Purity and quantity of every magnetically sorted T cell population were checked by analytical flow cytometry. From each sorted fraction, genomic DNA was isolated and quantified by UV absorbance on a Nanodrop 2000c. The sequence derives from a young man in good health. Some clones in this sample may be carry-over from other donors' samples. Sequencing was performed on naive CD8+ T cells from PBMCs. The cell subset or site label here, explained by the study, means: CD45RA+CCR7+.

CDR3 sequence: CASSLMGSQPQHF. The sequence in DNA is TGTGCCAGCAGTTTGATGGGGTCTCAGCCCCAGCATTTT. Recombination joined TRBV28 with TRBJ1-5; there is no confident call for the D gene. The cysteine opens and the phenylalanine closes a CDR3 of 13 amino acids. The CDR3 DNA has 39 bases and is translated from base 1. V is reduced by 3 bases and J by 6 bases, leaving a spacing of 9 bases between them. The germline V gene gives CDR1 as MDHEN and CDR2 as SYDVKM.